The subject of this entry is one T cell receptor (beta chain). Its specific antigen is unknown. No base quality values were provided; no much bigger clone lies one nucleotide off. Genomic DNA was extracted from sorted cells for sequencing of the TCRbeta CDR3 region. TCRbeta CDR3 regions were sequenced using the immunoSEQ Assay. TCRdb provides this immuneACCESS table in a form limited to in-frame rearrangements. Some clones are lacking; in checked studies, under half of them reflect an unresolved V gene, and why the rest are absent is not known. In all, the sample holds roughly 48,000 clones, and 83% of those were seen once. The ten largest clones add up to approximately 1.2% of the sample. The CDR3 goes from the cysteine to the phenylalanine over 13 residues. The only DNA kept is the CDR3, 39 bases in frame from the first base. CDR1 SGHNT and CDR2 YYREEE were looked up in the germline V gene (reference sequence). The trim is 2 bases for V and 4 bases for J, with a gap of 9 bases between the germline ends.

This sample was included in a study of OX40 agonist ivuxolimab in advanced cancers. General notes on the study: Ivuxolimab was a fully human IgG2 agonistic monoclonal antibody targeting the costimulatory receptor OX40 (CD134). The paper reports the monotherapy dose-escalation portion (N ≈ 52 patients) of the phase I ivuxolimab trial. Among the 50 to 55 dose-escalation patients, approximately 20 had hepatocellular carcinoma, 15 or so melanoma, 9 renal cell carcinoma and 9 head and neck cancer. Three dose-escalation patients achieved partial responses, one with hepatocellular carcinoma and two with cutaneous melanoma. Prior anti-PD-1, anti-PD-L1 or anti-CTLA-4 therapy was permitted, and 30% to 45% of dose-escalation patients had received checkpoint inhibitors. Intravenous ivuxolimab was administered to patients every 2 weeks at six dose levels: 0.01, 0.1, 0.3, 1.5, 3 and 10 mg/kg. The point of sequencing TCRbeta in the periphery was to test whether ivuxolimab changed TCR sequence diversity and drove clonal T-cell expansion. A male proportion of 75% to 85% and a mean age of approximately 55 years, ranging from about 23 to 79, were recorded for the dose-escalation cohort. Findings and caveats that apply to the study as a whole: In the 0.1-3.0 mg/kg groups, partial responders had among the lowest normalized peripheral clonal expansion, particularly in CD8+ T cells. After ivuxolimab, expanded clones were on average more numerous among CD8+ T cells than among CD4+ T cells. Low levels of normalized T-cell clonal expansion were also seen in some nonresponding patients. Clonal expansion of both CD4+ and CD8+ blood T cells was observed from baseline to week 6 at doses 0.1 to 3.0 mg/kg. Which antigens the clonally expanded peripheral T cells were specific for was not determined.

The trial excluded patients who had a history of autoimmune disease or were on systemic immunosuppression. Peripheral blood for TCR sequencing was collected from all dose cohorts at baseline, on cycle 4 day 1, and on cycle 7 day 1. The samples were drawn from a first-in-human, open-label, multicenter phase I dose-escalation trial of ivuxolimab. Adults with locally advanced or metastatic melanoma, renal cell, hepatocellular, or head and neck squamous cell carcinoma were enrolled in the trial. Before TCR sequencing, CD4+ T cells and CD8+ T cells from peripheral blood were sorted into separate populations.

Sequences were derived from CD4+ or CD8+ T cells sorted from blood, sampled in a trial of the OX40 agonist ivuxolimab. This sequence was found in an adult with an advanced solid tumor such as melanoma, head and neck, liver or kidney cancer. The rearranged segments are TRBV5-4 and TRBJ1-2; the D gene identity is not certain. The CDR3 region reads CASSLISGYGYTF. In nucleotide form, the sequence is TGTGCCAGCAGCTTAATCTCGGGCTATGGCTACACCTTC.